The TCR beta chain under discussion was sequenced for a study of CD8+ T cells in alopecia areata. For the study at large: The protocol delivered tofacitinib for 6 to 18 months, then withdrew it for 6 months.

This clone was detected a few times. The antigen is not known. Described treatment: oral pan-JAK inhibitor, 5-10 mg twice daily. Isolated RNA was reverse transcribed into cDNA used as the sequencing template. Generated by immunoSEQ multiplex PCR, the TCRdb table keeps only in-frame clones and is missing some. The sample carries under 350,000 clones, 58% recorded once. Broader study findings: Clonality in lesional scalp, especially alopecia totalis/universalis, exceeded that of normal scalp. Scalp samples also yield sequences from resident alphabeta T cells of normal skin. Tofacitinib did not eliminate many expanded lesional clones from scalp or blood.

Unmatched junction bases numbered 15, after V lost 5 bases and J lost 0 bases. This CDR3 has 20 amino acids. Germline CDR1 and CDR2: MNHEY and SMNVEV (reference sequence). The sample here was CD4+ T cells sorted from blood, taken at week 24, from a patient treated with tofacitinib. The receptor was isolated from a human donor with alopecia areata. V is TRBV27 and J is TRBJ1-6; 8 nucleotides agree with TRBD1. CDR3 in amino acids: CASSPGTGSLKSSYNSPLHF. Written as DNA, the CDR3 is TGTGCCAGCAGTCCCGGGACAGGATCACTCAAAAGCTCCTATAATTCACCCCTCCACTTT.